This section outlines one T cell receptor beta chain sequence together with its context. Its antigen remains unidentified. Generated by immunoSEQ multiplex PCR, the TCRdb table keeps only in-frame clones and is missing some. The sample has more than 90,000 clones, 80% to 90% seen once. The data were obtained in a study of radiotherapy plus CTLA-4 blockade in lung cancer. Trimming took 3 bases from V and 4 from J, leaving 15 bases between them. In germline, CDR1 is KGHSH, CDR2 LQKENI. The CDR3 runs to 15 residues. Points from the study as a whole: Early blood T cell clone dynamics reportedly forecast response best, with interferon-beta. Once radiotherapy plus ipilimumab had been given, TCR clones derived from tumor expanded in blood.

This TCR was recovered from a human donor with non-small cell lung cancer that progressed on radiotherapy plus ipilimumab. The input for sequencing was peripheral blood, taken from a patient treated with radiotherapy plus ipilimumab. The J gene is TRBJ1-1, the V gene TRBV18, with D uncertain. CDR3 sequence (DNA): TGTGCCAGCTCACCCGGACCGTTTTTTGGCACTGAAGCTTTCTTT. Amino acid sequence: CASSPGPFFGTEAFF. The full variable domain, rest sourced from reference TRBV18 and TRBJ1-1, is NAGVMQNPRHLVRRRGQEARLRCSPMKGHSHVYWYRQLPEEGLKFMVYLQKENIIDESGMPKERFSAEFPKEGPSILRIQQVVRGDSAAYFCASSPGPFFGTEAFFGQGTRLTVV.